This TCR beta chain comes out of a study of beta chain features in type 1 diabetes. Expressed TCRB transcripts got sequenced, as all isolated RNA was reverse transcribed. Data came from immunoSEQ multiplex PCR; TCRdb stores just in-frame clones and leaves some out. The sample includes about 340,000 clones, around 8% of them seen just once. The germline V gene encodes CDR1 SGHTA and CDR2 FQGNSA. With 5 bases clipped from V and 9 bases from J, the junction kept 19 bases outside the gene matches. The CDR3 loop spans 18 amino acids. The source material was central memory CD4+ T cells from blood. V and J are TRBV7-2 and TRBJ2-5, with 12 bases fitting TRBD2. The source of this sequence is a woman under 30 in good health. The CDR3 DNA follows: TGTGCCAGCAGCATAACTAGCGGGAGGAAGCTTTTGGGGTCGGCCCAGTACTTC. Translated: CASSITSGRKLLGSAQYF.